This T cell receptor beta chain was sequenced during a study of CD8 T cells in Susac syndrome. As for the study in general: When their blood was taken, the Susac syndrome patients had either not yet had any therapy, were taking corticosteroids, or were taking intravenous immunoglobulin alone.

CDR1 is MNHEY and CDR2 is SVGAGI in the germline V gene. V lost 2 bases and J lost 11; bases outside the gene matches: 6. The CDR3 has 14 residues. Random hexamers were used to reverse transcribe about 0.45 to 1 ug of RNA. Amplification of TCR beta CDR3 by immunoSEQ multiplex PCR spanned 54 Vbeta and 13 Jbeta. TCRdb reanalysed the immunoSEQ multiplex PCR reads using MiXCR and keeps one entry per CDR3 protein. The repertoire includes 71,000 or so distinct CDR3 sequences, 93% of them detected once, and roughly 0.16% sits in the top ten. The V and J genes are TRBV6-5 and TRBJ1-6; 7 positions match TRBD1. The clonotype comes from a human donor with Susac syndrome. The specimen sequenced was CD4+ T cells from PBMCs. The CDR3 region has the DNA TGTGCCAGCAGTTACGCCAGGGGGGATGCACCCCTCCACTTT. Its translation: CASSYARGDAPLHF.